These 17 T cell receptor beta chains came from one sample sequenced in a study of T-cell reconstitution after alpha-beta-depleted transplantation in children. A library of TCRbeta sequences, prepared with unique molecular identifiers, was generated. TCRdb itself ran the PCR reads through MiXCR, one entry per CDR3 protein. The sample lists 250,000 to 300,000 distinct CDR3 sequences, about 9.9% seen once, with around a quarter in the top ten. Sequencing used peripheral blood, obtained 180 days after TCRalphabeta/CD19-depleted stem cell transplant. Receptors were obtained from a male patient aged 2 to 9 who had a stem cell transplant for chronic granulomatous disease, so the T cells may come from the graft donor.

As to this clonotype: A much larger clone is a single base away; this may be a read error. The chain carries TRBV7-8 and TRBJ2-7; D is uncertain. Germline V gene lookup returns CDR1 SGHVS and CDR2 FQNEAQ. The CDR3 is 13 residues long. With 10 bases removed from V and 1 base from J, the gap between germline ends came to 14 bases. CDR3 coding DNA: TGTGCCAACATGGGTAGGGCATCCTACGAGCAGTACTTC. Translating gives CANMGRASYEQYF.

This clonotype was seen ten or more times. The chain employs TRBV7-2 and TRBJ2-3, with D possibly matching TRBD2 (6 bases). Germline loops: CDR1 SGHTA, CDR2 FQGNSA. V was pared by 2 bases and J by 5 bases, with 14 bases between. This CDR3 has 15 residues. The CDR3 coding sequence is TGTGCCAGCAGCTTACGGGGCGGGGCGGTAGATACGCAGTATTTT. Protein sequence: CASSLRGGAVDTQYF.

This clonotype was seen at least ten times. The V call is TRBV20-1, the J call TRBJ2-1; tentatively, D is TRBD2 (6 bases). CDR3 length: 16 residues. Germline V gene sequence: CDR1 DFQATT, CDR2 SNEGSKA (reference sequence). V was cut by 1 base and J by 0 bases, with 13 bases left in between. This CDR3 is CSARGFGSGSYNEQFF. The CDR3 DNA reads TGCAGTGCTAGAGGTTTCGGGAGCGGCTCCTACAATGAGCAGTTCTTC.

Concerning this clonotype itself: A clone one base away is much larger, so this may be a read error. The CDR3 end shows no conserved phenylalanine or tryptophan, and so a read error is likely. The chain employs TRBV5-1 and TRBJ2-6; 8 positions agree with TRBD1. This CDR3 region has 16 residues. The trim removed 4 bases at V and 1 base at J, leaving 4 bases unmatched. The germline V gene has CDR1 SGHRS and CDR2 YFSETQ. CDR3 coding DNA: TGCGCCAGCAGCCGGAGACAGGGGTCTGGGGCCAACGTCCTGACTTCC. It is translated as CASSRRQGSGANVLTS.

This sequence joins TRBV6-1 and TRBJ2-1; the D gene is possibly TRBD2 (5 bases). Trimming shortened V by 6 bases and J by 11 bases, and 23 bases separated the two germline ends. Per germline, CDR1 MNHNS and CDR2 SASEGT. CDR3 size: 15 residues. CDR3 sequence reads: CASSSLAIGKSKQFF. The DNA for the CDR3 is TGTGCCAGCAGCAGTCTAGCAATCGGGAAAAGCAAGCAGTTCTTC.

This clonotype has a count of ten or more. The chain combines TRBV29-1 with TRBJ2-1; no definite D call. The germline V and J ends were trimmed by 3 bases and 4 bases, with 10 bases remaining between them. This CDR3 has 13 residues. The germline CDR1 and CDR2 sequences are SQVTM and ANQGSEA. The CDR3 is CSVDVLPYNEQFF. The DNA for the CDR3 is TGCAGCGTTGATGTCTTACCGTACAATGAGCAGTTCTTC.

Ten or more counts support this clonotype. The rearrangement links TRBV2 to TRBJ2-5, with 8 bases aligning to TRBD1. After removal of 9 bases from V and 5 bases from J, the junction contained 8 bases not matched to a gene. Per the germline V gene, CDR1 is SNHLY and CDR2 is FYNNEI. CDR3 length equals 13 residues. This CDR3 is CARGDRPMETQYF. CDR3 in DNA: TGTGCCAGAGGGGACAGGCCTATGGAGACCCAGTACTTC.

This clonotype was counted many times. The genes are TRBV5-1 and TRBJ1-2, with TRBD1 matching 9 bases. The CDR3 runs to 15 residues. V trimming: 3 bases; J trimming: 8 bases; junction bases outside the gene matches: 11. Germline CDR1 SGHRS, CDR2 YFSETQ. The CDR3 coding sequence is TGCGCCAGCAGCTCAAACCGGGACAGGGTCGGAGGCTACACCTTC. Translation gives CASSSNRDRVGGYTF.

This clonotype has at least ten counts. The chain carries TRBV29-1 and TRBJ2-3; D is uncertain. The V end lost 7 bases, the J end lost 0 bases, and 11 bases lay between the germline ends. This CDR3 contains 13 residues. The germline V gene encodes CDR1 SQVTM and CDR2 ANQGSEA. The CDR3 reads CSAGRLSTDTQYF. The CDR3 bases are TGCAGCGCTGGACGCCTAAGCACAGATACGCAGTATTTT.

The rearrangement links TRBV18 to TRBJ2-3; TRBD2 matches 10 bases. Germline V gene data show CDR1 as KGHSH and CDR2 as LQKENI. This CDR3 comprises 17 residues. V lost 3 bases to trimming and J lost 3 bases; unmatched junction nucleotides: 9. CDR3 in amino acids: CASSPGEQLAGTDTQYF. CDR3 bases: TGTGCCAGCTCACCGGGAGAGCAACTAGCGGGGACAGATACGCAGTATTTT.

The J gene is TRBJ1-6, the V gene TRBV4-1; 9 nucleotides match TRBD1. V gave up 4 bases and J gave up 4 bases; unmatched junction bases: 5. The germline V gene has CDR1 MGHRA and CDR2 YSYEKL. The CDR3 length is 16 residues. The CDR3 nucleotides read TGCGCCAGCAGCCCGGGACAGGGCCAATATAATTCACCCCTCCACTTT. Translation: CASSPGQGQYNSPLHF.

This rearrangement joins TRBV6-1 to TRBJ2-7; no reliable D call. The CDR3 length is 11 residues. Germline V gene data show CDR1 as MNHNS and CDR2 as SASEGT. Trimming took off 2 bases at V and 12 bases at J, with 11 bases between the two ends. CDR3 region: CASSELFLGYF. CDR3 in DNA: TGTGCCAGCAGTGAACTATTTCTTGGGTACTTC.

This chain uses TRBV18 with TRBJ2-1; D is perhaps TRBD2 (6 bases). Trimming stripped 3 bases from V and 4 bases from J, with 13 bases between. The germline V gene encodes CDR1 KGHSH and CDR2 LQKENI. The length of the CDR3 is 15 residues. CDR3 DNA: TGTGCCAGCTCACCTATGGGACTTTTTTACAATGAGCAGTTCTTC. This codes for CASSPMGLFYNEQFF.

This clonotype came up many times. This rearrangement joins TRBV18 to TRBJ2-1; 8 bases fit TRBD2. The V gene end was trimmed by 3 bases and the J gene end by 2 bases; junction bases not matched to a gene: 9. Germline V CDR1 and CDR2: KGHSH, LQKENI. This CDR3 is 17 amino acids long. The CDR3 DNA reads as TGTGCCAGCTCACCCTCTAAGCTTAGCGGGACCTACAATGAGCAGTTCTTC. Translated, it gives CASSPSKLSGTYNEQFF.

This clonotype was counted between two and nine times. The chain combines TRBV19 with TRBJ2-1; D not certain. CDR3 length: 14 amino acids. V was cut by 4 bases and J by 7 bases, with 14 bases left in between. CDR1 LNHDA and CDR2 SQIVND come from the germline V gene (reference sequence). CDR3: CASSRISAVNEQFF. For the CDR3, the DNA is TGTGCCAGTAGTAGGATTTCCGCGGTAAATGAGCAGTTCTTC.

This clonotype was recorded many times. The genes are TRBV7-3 and TRBJ2-1; D tentatively reads TRBD1 or TRBD2 (5 bases each). CDR3 length equals 15 residues. Germline CDR1 reads SGHTA; CDR2 reads FQGTGA. The V end lost 5 bases, the J end lost 4 bases, and 15 bases lay between the germline ends. CDR3 loop: CASSTGPTLYNEQFF. CDR3 sequence (DNA): TGTGCCAGCAGCACGGGGCCTACCCTGTACAATGAGCAGTTCTTC.

At least ten counts were recorded for this clonotype. The chain recombines TRBV6-5 with TRBJ1-5; D is uncertain. Trimming took 4 bases from V and 0 from J, leaving 10 bases between them. CDR1 and CDR2 (germline): MNHEY, SVGAGI. The CDR3 is 15 residues long. CDR3 protein: CASSSSETSNQPQHF. CDR3 in DNA: TGTGCCAGCAGTTCGTCGGAGACTAGCAATCAGCCCCAGCATTTT.